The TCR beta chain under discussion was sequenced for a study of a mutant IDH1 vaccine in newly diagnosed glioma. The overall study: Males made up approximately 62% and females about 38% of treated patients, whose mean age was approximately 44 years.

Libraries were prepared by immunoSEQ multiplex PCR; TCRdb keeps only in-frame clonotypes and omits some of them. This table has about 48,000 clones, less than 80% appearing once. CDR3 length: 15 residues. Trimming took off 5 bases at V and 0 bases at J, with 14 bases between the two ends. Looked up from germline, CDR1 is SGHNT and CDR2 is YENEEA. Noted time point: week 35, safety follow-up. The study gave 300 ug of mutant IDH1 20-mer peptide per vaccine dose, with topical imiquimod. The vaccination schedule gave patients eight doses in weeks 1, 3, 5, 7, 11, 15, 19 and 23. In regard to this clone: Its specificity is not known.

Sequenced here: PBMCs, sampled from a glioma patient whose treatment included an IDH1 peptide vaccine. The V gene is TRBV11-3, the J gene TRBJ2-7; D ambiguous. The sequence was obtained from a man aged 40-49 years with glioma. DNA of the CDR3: TGTGCCAGCAGCGATAGAACCCGTAGCTCCTACGAGCAGTACGTC. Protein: CASSDRTRSSYEQYV.